The clone carrying this TCR beta chain was detected ten times or more. Its antigen is currently unknown. The data derive from a study of Graves' ophthalmopathy and Graves' hyperthyroidism. Germline values: CDR1 SGHTA, CDR2 FQGNSA. The CDR3 is made up of 13 amino acids. Trimming left V 0 bases short and J 7 bases short, with 9 bases between. Transcripts of RNA were the source for amplifying TCR beta CDR3 regions. HTBI primers were used in a first-round RT-PCR, which preceded a second-round multiplex PCR. One entry per CDR3 protein results from TCRdb running MiXCR on the multiplex PCR reads. The sample yields approximately 210,000 distinct CDR3 sequences, just under 30% seen once. The study, taken as a whole, reports: Appearing in blood as well were most expanded thyroid clonotypes above 0.001 frequency.

The J gene is TRBJ2-5, the V gene TRBV7-2, with D uncertain. Input material: peripheral blood. This clonotype originated in a man in his fifties with Graves' ophthalmopathy. The CDR3 coding sequence is TGTGCCAGCAGCTTAGCGCACGAAGCGACCCAGTACTTC. Its translation: CASSLAHEATQYF.